This T cell receptor beta chain was captured by sequencing in a study of T cell responses to AZD1222 COVID-19 vaccine. General study findings and limits: Vaccination with two AZD1222 doses was followed by a rise in Spike-specific TCR breadth and depth.

V was pared by 2 bases and J by 7 bases, with 12 bases between. The CDR3 is 13 residues long. Germline V gene sequence: CDR1 MNHEY, CDR2 SVGAGI. This clone has only one observation. What it binds is not known. Sequenced by immunoSEQ multiplex PCR; TCRdb stores in-frame clones only, minus some. The sample records about 110,000 clones, approximately 86% being singletons. The sequenced sample was peripheral blood, obtained on day 0 of AZD1222 vaccination. The J gene is TRBJ2-7, the V gene TRBV6-5, with TRBD1 as a possible D gene (6 bases). This receptor was obtained from an adult in good health. CDR3 bases: TGTGCCAGCAGTTACCGGGGCCAGGGGGAGCAGTACTTC. This encodes CASSYRGQGEQYF.